The clone carrying this TCR beta chain was detected ten times or more. The data derive from a study of CD8 T cells in ankylosing spondylitis. The V end lost 2 bases, the J end lost 5 bases, and 16 bases lay between the germline ends. Germline V CDR1 and CDR2: SGDLS, YYNGEE. The CDR3 is 15 amino acids. TCRdb reprocessed the 5' RACE reads with MiXCR, giving one entry per CDR3 protein. The profile shows more than 250,000 distinct CDR3 sequences, around 10% of them singletons. The receptor comes from a female donor with ankylosing spondylitis or in good health (not recorded which). The genes are TRBV9 and TRBJ1-1, with D perhaps matching TRBD1 (5 bases). The sample consisted of blood, either unsorted or a sorted T cell fraction (not recorded which). CDR3 sequence (DNA): TGTGCCAGCAGCGTCCTCAGCGGGGGTTTGACTGAAGCTTTCTTT. Translation gives CASSVLSGGLTEAFF.